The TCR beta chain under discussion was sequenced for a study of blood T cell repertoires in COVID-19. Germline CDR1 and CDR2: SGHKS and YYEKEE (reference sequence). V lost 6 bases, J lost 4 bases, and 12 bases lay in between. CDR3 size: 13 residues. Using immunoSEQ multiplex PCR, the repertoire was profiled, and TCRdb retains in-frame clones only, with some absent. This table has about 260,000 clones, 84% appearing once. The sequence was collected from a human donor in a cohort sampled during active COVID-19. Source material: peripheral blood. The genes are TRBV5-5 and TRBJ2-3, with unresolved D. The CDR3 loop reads CASNARLADTQYF. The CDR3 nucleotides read TGTGCCAGCAACGCGAGGTTAGCAGATACGCAGTATTTT.